This T cell receptor beta chain was recovered during a study of blood T cell repertoires in COVID-19. Assay: immunoSEQ multiplex PCR; the TCRdb copy retains only in-frame clones and omits some. The data show around 230,000 clones, 75% to 90% seen once. Germline CDR1 KGHSH, CDR2 LQKENI. Trimming took 3 bases from V and 4 from J; bases not matched to a gene: 6. The CDR3 is made up of 15 amino acids. The chain carries TRBV18 and TRBJ1-2, with TRBD1 identical over 9 bases. The TCR sequence derives from a man aged 60 to 75 who had recovered from COVID-19. Material for sequencing was peripheral blood. The chain's CDR3 is CASSPGQGVLYGYTF. The CDR3 DNA reads TGTGCCAGCTCACCGGGACAGGGAGTTCTCTATGGCTACACCTTC.